The 16 T cell receptor beta chains in this list originate from one sample, sequenced in a study of T cells in Graves' hyperthyroidism and ophthalmopathy. Amplified regions were TCR beta CDR3 sequences from RNA transcripts. TCR CDR3 regions were first amplified by RT-PCR with HTBI primers. MiXCR, run by TCRdb on the multiplex PCR reads, gives a single entry per CDR3 protein. The sample holds 460,000 or so distinct CDR3 sequences, approximately 15% seen once. The sequencing input was blood. These receptors were collected from a woman aged 18-29 years with Graves' hyperthyroidism.

Many counts were recorded for this clonotype. The gene calls are TRBV30 and TRBJ1-2; D not resolved. Germline CDR1 and CDR2: GTSNPN and SVGIG (reference sequence). Trimming took off 5 bases at V and 4 bases at J, with 17 bases between the two ends. The CDR3 contains 14 residues. Written as DNA, the CDR3 is TGTGCCTGGGTACCCAACCTGGCAGGCTATGGCTACACCTTC. As protein: CAWVPNLAGYGYTF.

This clonotype was seen more than once but under ten times. The chain couples TRBV20-1 to TRBJ2-1; 13 bases agree with TRBD2. Germline V gene lookup returns CDR1 DFQATT and CDR2 SNEGSKA (reference sequence). The junction had 5 bases not matched to a gene; V was cut back by 2 bases and J by 4 bases. The CDR3 consists of 16 residues. The CDR3 loop is CSARKRGLAGYNEQFF. DNA of the CDR3: TGCAGTGCTAGAAAAAGGGGACTAGCGGGGTACAATGAGCAGTTCTTC.

This clonotype was found many times. This chain uses TRBV7-8 with TRBJ2-1; 13 bases align to TRBD2. CDR3 length: 16 amino acids. In germline, CDR1 is SGHVS, CDR2 FQNEAQ. V shed 4 bases and J 8 bases; nucleotides not matched to a gene: 8. The DNA of the CDR3 is TGTGCCAGCAGCTCCTTGACTAGCGGGAGGAGCTATGAGCAGTTCTTC. It is translated as CASSSLTSGRSYEQFF.

This clonotype was seen ten or more times. The chain joins TRBV4-1 to TRBJ2-7; TRBD2 is a possible D gene (6 bases). This CDR3 comprises 16 residues. Germline V gene sequence: CDR1 MGHRA, CDR2 YSYEKL. Trimming shortened V by 4 bases and J by 2 bases, and 18 bases separated the two germline ends. CDR3 region: CASSLEVSGRTYEQYF. The CDR3 DNA is TGCGCCAGCAGCCTAGAAGTTAGCGGTCGTACCTACGAGCAGTACTTC.

In its sample, this clonotype was seen many times. V is TRBV19 and J is TRBJ1-5, with TRBD1 matching over 10 bases. This CDR3 contains 16 residues. In germline, CDR1 is LNHDA, CDR2 SQIVND (reference sequence). Trimming removed 6 bases from V and 5 bases from J; junction bases left unmatched: 10. The CDR3, as DNA: TGTGCCAGTAGCTCAACGACAGGGGGCTCAGATCAGCCCCAGCATTTT. Translation: CASSSTTGGSDQPQHF.

This clonotype was counted at least ten times. The chain uses TRBV12-3 or TRBV12-4 and TRBJ1-1; the D gene is possibly TRBD1 (5 bases). CDR3 length equals 13 residues. V gave up 6 bases and J gave up 0 bases, with 8 bases separating them. CDR3 sequence: CASRRGMNTEAFF. In DNA, the CDR3 is TGTGCCAGCAGGAGGGGAATGAACACTGAAGCTTTCTTT.

This sequence joins TRBV6-1 and TRBJ1-6, with a weak D call TRBD1 (5 bases). V lost 5 bases and J lost 0, with 8 bases in between. This CDR3 has 15 amino acids. CDR1 MNHNS and CDR2 SASEGT come from the germline V gene. CDR3 amino acids: CASSSQGSYNSPLHF. Here the CDR3 DNA reads TGTGCCAGCAGTAGTCAGGGCTCCTATAATTCACCCCTCCACTTT.

About this clonotype: This may be a read error, as it is one base from a much larger clone. The chain has TRBV12-3 or TRBV12-4 and TRBJ1-1; TRBD2 agrees at 7 bases. The J call is uncertain, as TRBJ2-2 better fits the DNA end. The CDR3 is 14 amino acids. CDR3 amino acids: CASAPGTNSGKLFF. CDR3 bases: TGTGCCAGCGCCCCAGGGACTAATAGTGGGAAGCTGTTTTTT.

This clonotype was recorded many times. This chain links TRBV10-3 with TRBJ2-1, with 7 nucleotides matching TRBD2. The germline CDR1 and CDR2 sequences are ENHRY and SYGVKD. The CDR3 runs 14 residues. V was clipped by 8 bases and J by 4 bases; unmatched bases: 8. The CDR3 DNA is TGTGCCATCCGATCTAGCGGAGGTTACAATGAGCAGTTCTTC. Protein: CAIRSSGGYNEQFF.

This clonotype was seen many times. This chain links TRBV12-3 or TRBV12-4 with TRBJ2-5; the D gene is possibly TRBD2 (6 bases). Between the trimmed V and J ends, which lost 0 bases and 5 bases, there was a span of 13 bases. There are 15 residues in the CDR3. Written as DNA, the CDR3 is TGTGCCAGCAGTTTAGCGCTGAGGGCGGGGGAGACCCAGTACTTC. Its protein is CASSLALRAGETQYF.

This clonotype was detected ten times or more. V and J are TRBV19 and TRBJ1-5, with D unclear. The CDR3 runs 13 residues. Germline V gene lookup returns CDR1 LNHDA and CDR2 SQIVND (reference sequence). The V and J ends lost 5 bases and 4 bases respectively, with 9 bases between them. Here the CDR3 DNA reads TGTGCCAGTAGTGTCGGGAGAAATCAGCCCCAGCATTTT. Translation: CASSVGRNQPQHF.

The table lists this clonotype with many counts. The chain employs TRBV5-1 and TRBJ1-1, with a tentative D call TRBD1 (5 bases). Germline CDR1 is SGHRS and CDR2 is YFSETQ. This CDR3 is 15 amino acids long. Between the trimmed V and J ends, which lost 4 bases and 1 base, there was a span of 14 bases. The CDR3 region is CASSGREVGNTEAFF. CDR3 in DNA: TGCGCCAGCAGCGGCAGGGAGGTCGGGAACACTGAAGCTTTCTTT.

This clonotype has only a few counts. The rearrangement uses TRBV5-4 and TRBJ1-1, with a weak D call TRBD1 (6 bases). The V gene's germline CDR1 is SGHNT and CDR2 YYREEE (reference sequence). This CDR3 is 15 amino acids long. The germline V and J ends were trimmed by 0 bases and 5 bases, with 14 bases remaining between them. The CDR3, as DNA: TGTGCCAGCAGCTTGGTTTCAGGGGTTCGGACTGAAGCTTTCTTT. It codes for CASSLVSGVRTEAFF.

This clonotype showed up many times. This rearrangement joins TRBV30 to TRBJ2-3, with no clear D. This CDR3 spans 14 amino acids. Trimming took off 0 bases at V and 0 bases at J, with 7 bases between the two ends. Germline CDR1 reads GTSNPN; CDR2 reads SVGIG (reference sequence). CDR3: CAWSVDSSTDTQYF. The CDR3 coding sequence is TGTGCCTGGAGTGTAGATTCTAGCACAGATACGCAGTATTTT.

This clonotype was seen ten or more times. The V gene is TRBV19, the J gene TRBJ2-2; 14 nucleotides line up with TRBD2. The CDR3 has 19 amino acids. The ends lost 8 bases at V and 7 bases at J; junction bases unmatched: 18. In germline, CDR1 is LNHDA, CDR2 SQIVND (reference sequence). CDR3 amino acids: CASGTPPGLAGEIGGELFF. CDR3 nucleotide sequence: TGTGCCAGTGGAACCCCGCCGGGACTAGCGGGAGAGATTGGCGGGGAGCTGTTTTTT.

The chain has TRBV10-2 and TRBJ2-7; D call uncertain. V was trimmed by 6 bases and J by 3 bases, leaving 9 bases between them. The CDR3 has 12 residues. Looked up from germline, CDR1 is WSHSY and CDR2 is SAAADI. CDR3 amino acids: CASRGQYYEQYV. The CDR3 region has the DNA TGCGCCAGCAGGGGTCAGTACTACGAGCAGTACGTC.